These T cell receptor beta chains were read from a single sample in a study of T cells in Graves' hyperthyroidism and ophthalmopathy. MiXCR, run by TCRdb on the multiplex PCR reads, gives a single entry per CDR3 protein. The sample lists more than 650,000 distinct CDR3 sequences; less than 15% were seen once. Sequencing was performed on blood. These receptors were collected from a woman under 30 with Graves' hyperthyroidism. The CDR3 runs from the conserved cysteine through the conserved F or W. A D gene is named only where the DNA matches it firmly. Clone size is shown for a subset of rows, as once, few, many or a class of expanded clone.

D gene	J gene	V gene	clone size	CDR3 DNA	CDR3 protein
NA	TRBJ2-7	TRBV9	NA	TGTGCCAGCAGCCGCTTGGGAATTGCCTTCGAGCAGTACTTC	CASSRLGIAFEQYF
NA	TRBJ2-3	TRBV18	many	TGTGCCAGCTCACCCGAGGGAGATACGCAGTATTTT	CASSPEGDTQYF
TRBD1	TRBJ1-5	TRBV7-9	many	TGTGCCAGCGCCGGGACAGCATACAATCAGCCCCAGCATTTT	CASAGTAYNQPQHF
NA	TRBJ2-5	TRBV11-2	NA	TGTGCCAGCAGCTTTGGGCACCAAGAGACCCAGTACTTC	CASSFGHQETQYF
NA	TRBJ2-1	TRBV27	few	TGTGCCAGCAGCCCCATCCGGGGACTTCCTTACAATGAGCAGTTCTTC	CASSPIRGLPYNEQFF
TRBD2	TRBJ2-1	TRBV29-1	many	TGCAGCGTTGCTAAGCTAGCGGGAGAAAGGAATGAGCAGTTCTTC	CSVAKLAGERNEQFF
TRBD1	TRBJ2-2	TRBV7-2	few	TGTGCCAGCAGCTCCCAAAACTCCGGGACAGGGCGGACCGGGGAGCTGTTTTTT	CASSSQNSGTGRTGELFF
NA	TRBJ1-1	TRBV6-2/TRBV6-3	few	TGTGCCAGCATCGCGGACACCCTGGTGGCTTTCTTT	CASIADTLVAFF
TRBD2	TRBJ2-7	TRBV4-2	few	TGTGCCAGCAGCCAAAGAGCGGGAGATTGGTACGAGCAGTACTTC	CASSQRAGDWYEQYF
NA	TRBJ2-7	TRBV28	NA	TGTGCCAGCAGTTTATGGTACATCCCCTACGAGCAGTACTTC	CASSLWYIPYEQYF
NA	TRBJ2-3	TRBV4-3	NA	TGCGCCAGCAGCCAAGATGAGGCTGACATGAATACGCAGTATTTT	CASSQDEADMNTQYF
NA	TRBJ1-4	TRBV4-1	many	TGCGCCAGCAGCCAACCGACAACTAATGAAAAACTGTTTTTT	CASSQPTTNEKLFF
NA	TRBJ2-7	TRBV30	many	TGTGCCTGGGGAAACGTGATCTACGAGCAGTACTTC	CAWGNVIYEQYF
NA	TRBJ2-5	TRBV9	many	TGTGCCAGCGGGGACGGGACACAAGAGACCCAGTACTTC	CASGDGTQETQYF
NA	TRBJ2-1	TRBV7-9	NA	TGTGCCAGCAGCTTAGTGAAGTTCGGGGACACCAACCCCCATGAGCAGTTCTTC	CASSLVKFGDTNPHEQFF
NA	TRBJ1-4	TRBV15	many	TGTGCCACCAGCAGAGAAAGCGGGTTTAATGAAAAACTGTTTTTT	CATSRESGFNEKLFF
NA	TRBJ1-5	TRBV20-1	once	TGCAGTGCTAGAGATTGGGGAGGGAATCAGCCCCAGCATTTT	CSARDWGGNQPQHF
NA	TRBJ2-1	TRBV7-2	many	TGTGCCAGCAGCTTAGCGTCTAGGAGTGGCAATGAGCAGTTCTTC	CASSLASRSGNEQFF
NA	TRBJ2-2	TRBV18	many	TGTGCCAGCTCAGACTATGGGGGAAACACCGGGGAGCTGTTTTTT	CASSDYGGNTGELFF
NA	TRBJ2-3	TRBV6-1	few	TGTGCCAGCAGCCGGTTTGGCACAGATACGCAGTATTTT	CASSRFGTDTQYF
TRBD2	TRBJ2-7	TRBV28	many	TGTGCCAGCAGTCGGGACTACTACGAGCAGTACTTC	CASSRDYYEQYF
TRBD1	TRBJ2-1	TRBV19	NA	TGTGCCAGTAGTGTGGACAGGGATCCCTACAATGAGCAGTTCTTC	CASSVDRDPYNEQFF
NA	TRBJ2-1	TRBV7-2	many	TGTGCCAGCAGCTTAGTAGCGGCCCGTCGATACGGTGAGCAGTTCTTC	CASSLVAARRYGEQFF
NA	TRBJ2-4	TRBV2	few	TGTGCCAGCAGACCCGGGGCCCTACAAAGCATTCAGTACTTC	CASRPGALQSIQYF
NA	TRBJ1-2	TRBV12-3/TRBV12-4	NA	TGTGCCAGCAGCTTAGGCCCTCATTCGGGCTATGGCTACACCTTC	CASSLGPHSGYGYTF
NA	TRBJ1-1	TRBV6-4	NA	TGTGCCAGCAGGCGGGACACGGGGAACACTGAAGCTTTCTTT	CASRRDTGNTEAFF
TRBD1	TRBJ1-2	TRBV7-8	many	TGTGCCAGCAGCGGAGGGGACAGAAAGTATGGCTACACCTTC	CASSGGDRKYGYTF
NA	TRBJ2-7	TRBV13	many	TGTGCCAGCAGCTATCCTAGACACGAGCAGTACTTC	CASSYPRHEQYF
NA	TRBJ2-1	TRBV25-1	NA	TGTGCCAGCAGTGAATCGCCCGGGACGGATCTAGCCGCGGGCCATGAGCAGTTCTTC	CASSESPGTDLAAGHEQFF
TRBD2	TRBJ2-7	TRBV12-3/TRBV12-4	many	TGTGCCAGCAGCAGACTAGCGGGAGAGCCCGGGCAGTACTTC	CASSRLAGEPGQYF
NA	TRBJ2-4	TRBV27	NA	TGTGCCAGCAGAGGACAGCTTGATAGAAACATTCAGTACTTC	CASRGQLDRNIQYF
NA	TRBJ2-1	TRBV12-3/TRBV12-4	many	TGTGCCAGCAGTGTTATAGGGGTCGTACATGAGCAGTTCTTC	CASSVIGVVHEQFF
NA	TRBJ2-2	TRBV29-1	few	TGCAGCGTTGAAGATCGTCGAAGGGCCGGGGAGCTGTTTTTT	CSVEDRRRAGELFF
TRBD2	TRBJ2-3	TRBV18	few	TGTGCCAGCTCATTACAGCGGGAGGTAGGAGATACGCAGTATTTT	CASSLQREVGDTQYF
NA	TRBJ2-3	TRBV2	many	TGTGCCAGCACCCCCGGGGGAGTACCAGATACGCAGTATTTT	CASTPGGVPDTQYF
TRBD1	TRBJ2-5	TRBV11-2	many	TGTGCCAGCAGCATTTCGACAGGGGAAGAGACCCAGTACTTC	CASSISTGEETQYF
TRBD2	TRBJ2-1	TRBV12-3/TRBV12-4	NA	TGTGCCAGCAGTTACCTTAGCGGGGGGAGGGCGTTCTTC	CASSYLSGGRAFF
NA	TRBJ2-3	TRBV7-3	NA	TGTGCCAGCAGCTTGGGGGCCTCCCCCCACACAGATACGCAGTATTTT	CASSLGASPHTDTQYF
TRBD2	TRBJ2-2	TRBV6-1	many	TGTGCCGCGGTAGCGGGAGGCGGGGCCGGGGAGCTGTTTTTT	CAAVAGGGAGELFF
NA	TRBJ2-1	TRBV7-9	NA	TGTGCCATCCAACCAGAGGGAGTGGCCGTATATGAGCAGTTCTTC	CAIQPEGVAVYEQFF
NA	TRBJ2-5	TRBV27	many	TGTGCCAGCAGTTTATGGCCAGGGGTAGAGACCCAGTACTTC	CASSLWPGVETQYF
NA	TRBJ2-1	TRBV30	few	TGTGCCTCCGGGGCCCTATCCAATGAGCAGTTCTTC	CASGALSNEQFF
NA	TRBJ1-3	TRBV9	NA	TGTGCCAGCAGCGTAGCAGGGGCTGGAAACACCATATATTTT	CASSVAGAGNTIYF
TRBD2	TRBJ2-1	TRBV28	many	TGTGCCAGCAGTCCTTGGGGACTAGTTTACGAGCAGTTCTTC	CASSPWGLVYEQFF
NA	TRBJ2-7	TRBV7-2	few	TGTGCCAGCAGCTTACCCCGCGACCAGGCTACCTACGAGCAGTACTTC	CASSLPRDQATYEQYF
NA	TRBJ2-2	TRBV7-9	NA	TGTGCCAGCAGCCCGACATCGCCCCAGCTGTTTTTT	CASSPTSPQLFF
NA	TRBJ1-1	TRBV6-1	many	TGTGCCAGCAGGATTTCTGACAGGAGCAACACTGAAGCTTTCTTT	CASRISDRSNTEAFF
NA	TRBJ2-7	TRBV7-9	NA	TGTGCCAGCACCTTCGAGGCAGTGAGCTCCTACGAGCAGTACTTC	CASTFEAVSSYEQYF